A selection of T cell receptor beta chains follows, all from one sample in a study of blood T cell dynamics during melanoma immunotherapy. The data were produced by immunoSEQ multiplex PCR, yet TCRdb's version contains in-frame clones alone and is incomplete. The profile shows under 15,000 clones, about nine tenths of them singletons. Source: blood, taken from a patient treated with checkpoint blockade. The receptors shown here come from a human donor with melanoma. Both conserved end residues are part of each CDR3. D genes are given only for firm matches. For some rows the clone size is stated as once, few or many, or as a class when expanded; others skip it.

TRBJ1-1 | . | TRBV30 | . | CAWSRGGDHTEAFF | TGTGCCTGGAGTAGGGGGGGGGATCACACTGAAGCTTTCTTT
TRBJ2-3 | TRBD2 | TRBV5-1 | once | CASRGAGSTDTQYF | TGCGCCAGCAGGGGAGCGGGGAGCACAGATACGCAGTATTTT
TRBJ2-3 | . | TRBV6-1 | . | CASSDPGTPPDTQYF | TGTGCCAGCAGTGACCCCGGGACTCCCCCGGATACGCAGTATTTT
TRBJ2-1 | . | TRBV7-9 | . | CASSPKDLRVNEQFF | TGTGCCAGCAGCCCAAAAGATTTACGGGTCAATGAGCAGTTCTTC
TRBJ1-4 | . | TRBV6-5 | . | CASSQEEKLFF | TGTGCCAGCAGTCAAGAGGAAAAACTGTTTTTT
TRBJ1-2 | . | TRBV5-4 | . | CASSLKQGNYGYTF | TGTGCCAGCAGCTTGAAGCAGGGGAACTATGGCTACACCTTC
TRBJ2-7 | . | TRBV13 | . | CASSLGGDSSYEQYF | TGTGCCAGCAGCTTAGGCGGGGATAGCTCCTACGAGCAGTACTTC
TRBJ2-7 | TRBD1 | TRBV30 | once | CAWTNRYHRTGTYEQYF | TGTGCCTGGACAAACCGGTATCACCGGACAGGGACCTACGAGCAGTACTTC
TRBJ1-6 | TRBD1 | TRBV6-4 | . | CASREPPTGEINSPLHF | TGTGCCAGCAGGGAACCCCCGACAGGGGAAATTAATTCACCCCTCCACTTT
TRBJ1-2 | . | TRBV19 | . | CASSIPSRGVYGYTF | TGTGCCAGTAGTATCCCCAGTCGGGGGGTCTATGGCTACACCTTC
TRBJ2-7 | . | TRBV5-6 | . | CASSLKGSPYEQYF | TGTGCCAGCAGCTTGAAAGGCAGCCCCTACGAGCAGTACTTC
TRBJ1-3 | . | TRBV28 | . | CASSWSRATGNTIYF | TGTGCCAGCAGTTGGAGCCGAGCGACGGGAAACACCATATATTTT
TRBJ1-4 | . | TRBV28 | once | CASSLGVREKLFF | TGTGCCAGCAGTTTGGGAGTTAGGGAAAAACTGTTTTTT
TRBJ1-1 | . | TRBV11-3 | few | CASTGYGTEAFF | TGTGCCAGTACAGGGTATGGCACTGAAGCTTTCTTT
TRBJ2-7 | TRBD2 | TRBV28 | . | CASRSSGEDSYEQYF | TGTGCCAGCAGGTCTAGCGGGGAGGATTCCTACGAGCAGTACTTC
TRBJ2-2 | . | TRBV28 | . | CASSLSGFGENTGELFF | TGTGCCAGCAGTTTATCAGGATTTGGCGAAAACACCGGGGAGCTGTTTTTT
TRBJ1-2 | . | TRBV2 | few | CASIRTGGNYGYTF | TGTGCCAGCATTCGCACCGGGGGCAACTATGGCTACACCTTC
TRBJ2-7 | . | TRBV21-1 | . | CASSNRGGLSYEQYF | TGTGCCAGCAGCAACAGGGGAGGACTCTCCTACGAGCAGTACTTC
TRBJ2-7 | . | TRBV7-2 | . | CASSGDYFAYEQYF | TGTGCCAGCAGCGGTGACTACTTTGCCTACGAGCAGTACTTC
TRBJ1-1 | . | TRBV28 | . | CASSFEGTKGAFF | TGTGCCAGCAGTTTTGAGGGAACCAAAGGCGCTTTCTTT
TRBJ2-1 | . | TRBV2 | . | CASSEVREQFF | TGTGCCAGCAGTGAAGTGCGTGAGCAGTTCTTC
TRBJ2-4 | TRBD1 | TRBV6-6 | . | CASSPGTATSQNIQYF | TGTGCCAGCAGCCCCGGGACAGCAACAAGCCAAAACATTCAGTACTTC
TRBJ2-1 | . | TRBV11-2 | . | CASSIVGKNRDEQFF | TGTGCCAGCAGCATCGTAGGTAAAAACAGGGATGAGCAGTTCTTC
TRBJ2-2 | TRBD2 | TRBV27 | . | CASSLSGGRGTGELFF | TGTGCCAGCAGTTTATCGGGAGGGAGGGGCACCGGGGAGCTGTTTTTT
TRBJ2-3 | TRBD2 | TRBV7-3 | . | CASSFTGSGTGTDTQYF | TGTGCCAGCAGCTTCACAGGTAGCGGGACTGGCACAGATACGCAGTATTTT
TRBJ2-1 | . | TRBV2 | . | CASSEDASVQFF | TGTGCCAGCAGTGAAGATGCTAGTGTGCAGTTCTTC
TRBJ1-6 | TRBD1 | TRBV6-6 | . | CASSSRQGGDSPLHF | TGTGCCAGCAGTTCAAGACAGGGTGGGGATTCACCCCTCCACTTT
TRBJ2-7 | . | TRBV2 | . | CASSAKLADYEQYF | TGTGCCAGCAGTGCAAAACTAGCAGACTACGAGCAGTACTTC
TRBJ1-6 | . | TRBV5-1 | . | CASSLERRGKSPLHF | TGCGCCAGCAGCTTGGAACGTAGGGGGAAATCACCCCTCCACTTT
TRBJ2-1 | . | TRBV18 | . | CASSPLWGLENNEQFF | TGTGCCAGCTCACCCCTATGGGGGCTCGAAAACAATGAGCAGTTCTTC
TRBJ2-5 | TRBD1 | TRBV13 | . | CASSPYRGETQYF | TGTGCCAGCAGCCCTTACAGGGGGGAGACCCAGTACTTC
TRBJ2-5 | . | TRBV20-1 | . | CSAVGGETQYF | TGCAGTGCGGTCGGTGGGGAGACCCAGTACTTC
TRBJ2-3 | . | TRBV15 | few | CATSIDRVSTDTQYF | TGTGCCACCAGCATCGATAGAGTAAGCACAGATACGCAGTATTTT
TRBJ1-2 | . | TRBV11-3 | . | CASSLDRRQGYTF | TGTGCCAGCAGCTTAGATCGGAGACAGGGCTACACCTTC
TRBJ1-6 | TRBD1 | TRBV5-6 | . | CASSFGQGSTLHF | TGTGCCAGCAGCTTCGGACAGGGTTCTACCCTCCACTTT
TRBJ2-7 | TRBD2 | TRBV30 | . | CAWGLGSYEQYF | TGTGCCTGGGGACTAGGTTCCTACGAGCAGTACTTC
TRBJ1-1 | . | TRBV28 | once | CASSLLGTPEAFF | TGTGCCAGCAGTCTACTCGGGACTCCTGAAGCTTTCTTT
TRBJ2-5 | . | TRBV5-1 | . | CASSYTGLTGETQYF | TGCGCCAGCAGCTACACGGGATTGACTGGCGAGACCCAGTACTTC
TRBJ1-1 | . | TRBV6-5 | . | CASSYMGVAFF | TGTGCCAGCAGTTACATGGGGGTAGCTTTCTTT
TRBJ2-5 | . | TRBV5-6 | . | CASSPGPRETQYF | TGTGCCAGCAGCCCCGGTCCCCGGGAGACCCAGTACTTC
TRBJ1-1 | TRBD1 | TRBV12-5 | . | CASGPTRDRRYTEAFF | TGTGCTAGTGGTCCAACTCGGGACAGAAGATACACTGAAGCTTTCTTT
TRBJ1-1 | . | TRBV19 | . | CASSIGLPGNTEAFF | TGTGCCAGTAGTATAGGTCTCCCGGGAAACACTGAAGCTTTCTTT
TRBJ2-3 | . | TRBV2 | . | CASSESGLEGTQYF | TGTGCCAGCAGTGAAAGCGGGCTCGAAGGTACGCAGTATTTT
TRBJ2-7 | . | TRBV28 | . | CASLGGKFLYEQYF | TGTGCCAGCCTAGGGGGGAAATTTCTCTACGAGCAGTACTTC
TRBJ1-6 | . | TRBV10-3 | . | CAISEPGGFSPLHF | TGTGCCATCAGTGAGCCAGGTGGGTTTTCACCCCTCCACTTT
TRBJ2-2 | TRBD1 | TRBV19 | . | CASSAPGTGAGELFF | TGTGCCAGTAGTGCACCCGGGACAGGCGCCGGGGAGCTGTTTTTT
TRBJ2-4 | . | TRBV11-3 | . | CASSLGTQGAKNIQYF | TGTGCCAGCAGCCTGGGAACCCAGGGGGCCAAAAACATTCAGTACTTC
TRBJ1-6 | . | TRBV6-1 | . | CASREDRSPLHF | TGTGCCAGCAGGGAGGACCGTTCACCCCTCCACTTT
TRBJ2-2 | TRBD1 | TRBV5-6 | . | CASSRRTGANTGELFF | TGTGCCAGCAGCCGGAGGACAGGGGCGAACACCGGGGAGCTGTTTTTT
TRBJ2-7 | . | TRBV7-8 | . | CASSLGDRPNYEQYF | TGTGCCAGCAGCTTAGGGGACCGACCAAACTACGAGCAGTACTTC
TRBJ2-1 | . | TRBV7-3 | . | CASSTGPNNEQFF | TGTGCCAGCAGCACGGGACCAAACAATGAGCAGTTCTTC
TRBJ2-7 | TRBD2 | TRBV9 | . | CASSLSGSPSYEQYF | TGTGCCAGCAGCCTTAGCGGGAGCCCCTCCTACGAGCAGTACTTC
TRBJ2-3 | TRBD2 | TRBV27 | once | CASSLGGRVTDTQYF | TGTGCCAGCAGTTTAGGCGGGAGGGTTACAGATACGCAGTATTTT
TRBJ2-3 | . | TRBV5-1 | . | CASSLDSAGGDTQYF | TGCGCCAGCAGCTTGGACTCGGCAGGGGGGGATACGCAGTATTTT
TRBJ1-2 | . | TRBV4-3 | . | CASSQANPGSRYGYTF | TGCGCCAGCAGCCAAGCCAACCCCGGTTCTAGGTATGGCTACACCTTC